What follows are 4 T cell receptor beta chains derived from one specimen sequenced in a study of regulatory T cells in long-lasting Graves disease (dated by TCRdb to the early 2020s). The library was generated by multiplex PCR. The instrument given in TCRdb is Illumina HiSeq 4000. iRepertoire HTBI primers and Arm-PCR amplification of CDR3 regions were used to construct TCR beta libraries. TCRdb trimmed the raw reads at Q25, called clones with MiXCR and kept productive beta chains. Rows matching on CDR3 protein sequence are summarized as one entry with the most common DNA and genes. The sample contains 420,000 or so distinct CDR3 sequences, around a quarter of them found a single time. The ten top clones hold roughly 28% of the sample. The sample's time point, from its label and the paper: persistent/refractory GD, antithyroid drugs over 5 years with positive TRAb. For both TCR sequencing and RNA sequencing, RNA was extracted from PBMCs using TRIzol.

Sequencing used peripheral blood mononuclear cells (PBMCs), obtained when the disease was refractory, from a patient treated with antithyroid drugs. The receptors originated from a female donor with Graves disease.

This rearrangement joins TRBV20-1 to TRBJ1-5; D remains ambiguous. The V end lost 6 bases, the J end lost 4 bases, and 13 bases lay between the germline ends. This CDR3 is 13 amino acids long. CDR1 is DFQATT and CDR2 is SNEGSKA in the germline V gene (reference sequence). The CDR3, as DNA: TGCAGTGCGACAAGTGGGCGGAATCAGCCCCAGCATTTT. Its protein is CSATSGRNQPQHF.

This clonotype was seen at least ten times. The chain carries TRBV28 and TRBJ2-7; 7 nucleotides align to TRBD1. This CDR3 has 15 amino acids. V was clipped by 6 bases and J by 2 bases; unmatched bases: 10. Germline V gene data show CDR1 as MDHEN and CDR2 as SYDVKM. CDR3: CASSLTGWQAYEQYF. The CDR3 nucleotides read TGTGCCAGCAGCCTGACAGGGTGGCAGGCCTACGAGCAGTACTTC.

This clonotype was recorded many times. This chain links TRBV2 with TRBJ2-1, with 8 bases identical to TRBD2. V shed 2 bases and J 8 bases; nucleotides not matched to a gene: 17. Germline V CDR1 and CDR2: SNHLY, FYNNEI. The CDR3 is 18 amino acids. CDR3 protein: CASSERLQGTGGPDEQFF. CDR3 sequence (DNA): TGTGCCAGCAGTGAAAGGTTGCAGGGGACGGGAGGGCCCGATGAGCAGTTCTTC. The whole variable domain, filled in from reference TRBV2 and TRBJ2-1, reads EPEVTQTPSHQVTQMGQEVILRCVPISNHLYFYWYRQILGQKVEFLVSFYNNEISEKSEIFDDQFSVERPDGSNFTLKIRSTKLEDSAMYFCASSERLQGTGGPDEQFFGPGTRLTVL.

This clonotype was detected a few times. The V gene is TRBV20-1, the J gene TRBJ2-1; D remains unclear. This CDR3 comprises 14 residues. The germline V gene encodes CDR1 DFQATT and CDR2 SNEGSKA (reference sequence). V was cut by 3 bases and J by 2 bases, with 11 bases left in between. The CDR3 sequence is CSARVVVAYNEQFF. DNA for the CDR3: TGCAGTGCTAGGGTCGTGGTAGCCTACAATGAGCAGTTCTTC.